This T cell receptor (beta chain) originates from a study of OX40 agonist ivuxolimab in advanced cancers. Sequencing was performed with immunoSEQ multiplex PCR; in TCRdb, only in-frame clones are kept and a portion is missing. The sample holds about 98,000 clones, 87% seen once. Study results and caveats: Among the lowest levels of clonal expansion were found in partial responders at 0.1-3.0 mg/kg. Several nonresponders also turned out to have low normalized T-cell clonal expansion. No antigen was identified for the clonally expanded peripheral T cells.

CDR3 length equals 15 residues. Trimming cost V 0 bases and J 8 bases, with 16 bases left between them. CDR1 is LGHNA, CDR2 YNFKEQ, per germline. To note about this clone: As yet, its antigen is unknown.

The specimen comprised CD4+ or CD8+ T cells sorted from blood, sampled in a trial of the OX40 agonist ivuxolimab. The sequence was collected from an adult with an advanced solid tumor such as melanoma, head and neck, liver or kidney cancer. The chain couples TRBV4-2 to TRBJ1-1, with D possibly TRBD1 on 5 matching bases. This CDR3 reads CASSQDFPQAREAFF. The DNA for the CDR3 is TGTGCCAGCAGCCAAGATTTCCCACAGGCTAGAGAAGCTTTCTTT.